Following are 28 T cell receptor beta chains from one sample sequenced in a study of cytomegalovirus exposure and HLA in healthy donors (dated 2017 in TCRdb). The library was built by means of the immunoSEQ multiplex PCR assay. The multiplex PCR relied on a mix of 60 forward primers for TCR Vbeta segments and 13 reverse primers for TCR Jbeta segments. The source is immuneACCESS, and TCRdb retained only in-frame sequences with V and J called. Part of the clones is not carried over; for the studies checked, unresolved V genes explain less than half of this, and the remainder is unexplained. The sample records about 130,000 clones, under 12% of which are singletons. The ten most abundant clones make up approximately 4.4% of the sample. The sequenced sample was PBMCs. The source is a woman aged 18-35 years in good health and CMV-seropositive.

This clone came up a few times. Written as DNA, the CDR3 is TGTGCCAGCAGGGGGACAGGGTACGAGCAGTACTTC. Its translation: CASRGTGYEQYF. The chain recombines TRBV6-1 with TRBJ2-7, with 9 bases lining up with TRBD1. V was clipped by 6 bases and J by 4 bases; unmatched bases: 1. CDR1 is MNHNS and CDR2 is SASEGT in the germline V gene. This CDR3 has 12 residues.

The CDR3 sequence: CASSPRTGTYNEQFF. Written as DNA, the CDR3 is TGTGCCAGCAGCCCACGGACAGGGACCTACAATGAGCAGTTCTTC. The chain recombines TRBV7-9 with TRBJ2-1, with 8 bases that match TRBD1. Germline assignment: CDR1 SEHNR and CDR2 FQNEAQ (reference sequence). With V trimmed by 5 bases and J by 2 bases, 5 bases remained unmatched. This CDR3 is built from 15 residues.

In its sample, this clone was seen a few times. The chain couples TRBV10-3 to TRBJ1-2; 9 bases fit TRBD1. After removal of 3 bases from V and 6 bases from J, the junction contained 11 bases not matched to a gene. This CDR3 comprises 16 residues. CDR1 and CDR2 from the germline V gene are ENHRY and SYGVKD. The CDR3 spells CAISDVKGTGSDGYTF. As DNA, the CDR3 is TGTGCCATCAGTGATGTAAAGGGGACAGGGAGCGATGGCTACACCTTC.

The chain is built from TRBV19 and TRBJ1-2; D perhaps matches TRBD1 (5 bases). Trimming stripped 2 bases from V and 4 bases from J, with 11 bases between. Germline CDR1 LNHDA, CDR2 SQIVND (reference sequence). CDR3 length: 14 amino acids. The CDR3 nucleotides are TGTGCCAGTAGTATACAGGGATTGAGCTATGGCTACACCTTC. Protein: CASSIQGLSYGYTF. The full variable domain, its missing parts supplied by reference TRBV19 and TRBJ1-2, is DGGITQSPKYLFRKEGQNVTLSCEQNLNHDAMYWYRQDPGQGLRLIYYSQIVNDFQKGDIAEGYSVSREKKESFPLTVTSAQKNPTAFYLCASSIQGLSYGYTFGSGTRLTVV.

This clone was found a few times. This chain uses TRBV4-1 with TRBJ2-7; 8 bases fit TRBD1. Trimming removed 2 bases from V and 6 bases from J; junction bases left unmatched: 15. The CDR3 length is 17 residues. Germline V gene data show CDR1 as MGHRA and CDR2 as YSYEKL. The CDR3 protein is CASSQHRGGQGLGEQYF. DNA for the CDR3: TGCGCCAGCAGCCAACACAGGGGAGGACAGGGTCTTGGCGAGCAGTACTTC.

Here the CDR3 reads CASSLSGFAYNEQFF. CDR3 DNA sequence: TGTGCCAGCAGCTTGTCAGGGTTCGCCTACAATGAGCAGTTCTTC. This rearrangement joins TRBV5-8 to TRBJ2-1, with D possibly being TRBD1 (5 bases). Germline V gives CDR1 SGHTS, CDR2 YDEGEE. V was cut by 1 base and J by 2 bases, with 10 bases left in between. The CDR3 has 15 amino acids.

The sample holds a few counts of this clone. The chain links TRBV5-1 to TRBJ2-5; D may be TRBD2 (5 bases). V shed 2 bases and J shed 6 bases, with 11 bases lying between them. The germline V gene has CDR1 SGHRS and CDR2 YFSETQ. This CDR3 is 13 amino acids long. CDR3: CASSLSTGKTQYF. The DNA of the CDR3 is TGCGCCAGCAGCTTATCAACGGGAAAGACCCAGTACTTC.

This clone was observed a few times. This chain connects TRBV20-1 to TRBJ2-3; D remains ambiguous. The CDR3 runs to 11 residues. Trimming took 2 bases from V and 4 from J, leaving 4 bases between them. Germline CDR1 is DFQATT and CDR2 is SNEGSKA (reference sequence). CDR3 sequence: CSARLADTQYF. For the CDR3, the DNA is TGCAGTGCTAGACTAGCAGATACGCAGTATTTT.

In this sample, this clone turned up a few times. The rearrangement joins TRBV6-6 to TRBJ1-1; D unclear. Germline CDR1 is MNHNY and CDR2 is SVGAGI (reference sequence). This CDR3 is built from 11 residues. V dropped 11 bases and J dropped 4 bases, with 11 bases sitting between them. The CDR3 nucleotides read TGTGCCGTACGGGAAGCCACTGAAGCTTTCTTT. It yields the protein CAVREATEAFF.

As for this clone: Different DNA sequences within this sample yield the same CDR3. The rearrangement links TRBV30 to TRBJ1-1, with D unclear. This CDR3 is 13 amino acids long. CDR1 is GTSNPN, CDR2 SVGIG, per germline (reference sequence). Trimming took off 0 bases at V and 4 bases at J, with 9 bases between the two ends. CDR3 in DNA: TGTGCCTGGAGTGTACATGAGGGCACTGAAGCTTTCTTT. It yields the protein CAWSVHEGTEAFF.

The chain couples TRBV11-3 to TRBJ2-7, with 9 nucleotides matching TRBD2. The CDR3 is 15 residues long. Germline lookup yields CDR1 SGHNT and CDR2 YENEEA. V lost 5 bases to trimming and J lost 5 bases; unmatched junction nucleotides: 10. The CDR3 region is CASSAILAGNDEQYF. The CDR3 nucleotides read TGTGCCAGCAGCGCCATCCTAGCGGGAAACGACGAGCAGTACTTC.

This clone was seen more than once but under ten times. This chain joins TRBV7-8 and TRBJ2-2; a weak D match, TRBD2 (6 bases). Germline V gene lookup returns CDR1 SGHVS and CDR2 FQNEAQ. The CDR3 extends over 16 amino acids. V lost 2 bases to trimming and J lost 3 bases, with 13 bases between them. Here the CDR3 reads CASSLNRENHTGELFF. CDR3 sequence (DNA): TGTGCCAGCAGCTTAAACCGGGAGAATCACACCGGGGAGCTGTTTTTT. Combining the CDR3 with reference TRBV7-8 and TRBJ2-2 gives the whole variable domain GAGVSQSPRYKVAKRGQDVALRCDPISGHVSLFWYQQALGQGPEFLTYFQNEAQLDKSGLPSDRFFAERPEGSVSTLKIQRTQQEDSAVYLCASSLNRENHTGELFFGEGSRLTVL.

This clone was detected a few times. The rearrangement joins TRBV5-1 to TRBJ1-1; 7 nucleotides agree with TRBD1. The trim removed 4 bases at V and 5 bases at J, leaving 5 bases unmatched. The CDR3 covers 13 residues. Germline-derived CDR1 and CDR2 are SGHRS and YFSETQ. The CDR3 region has the DNA TGCGCCAGCAGCCAGCCAGGGGGAACTGAAGCTTTCTTT. It codes for CASSQPGGTEAFF.

In its sample, this clone was seen a few times. The gene calls are TRBV9 and TRBJ2-1, with D uncertain. From germline, CDR1 is SGDLS and CDR2 YYNGEE. The CDR3 spans 13 residues. Trimming removed 0 bases from V and 3 bases from J, with 4 bases in between. CDR3 sequence (DNA): TGTGCCAGCAGCGTAGCGGGCTACAATGAGCAGTTCTTC. Protein: CASSVAGYNEQFF. The full variable domain, in which reference TRBV9 and TRBJ2-1 provide the parts outside the CDR3, is DSGVTQTPKHLITATGQRVTLRCSPRSGDLSVYWYQQSLDQGLQFLIQYYNGEERAKGNILERFSAQQFPDLHSELNLSSLELGDSALYFCASSVAGYNEQFFGPGTRLTVL.

The V and J genes are TRBV6-5 and TRBJ2-7; maybe TRBD2 (6 bases). The CDR3 totals 13 residues. V dropped 7 bases and J dropped 6 bases, with 16 bases sitting between them. The germline V gene has CDR1 MNHEY and CDR2 SVGAGI. Here the CDR3 DNA reads TGTGCCAGCACCCGTCCGGGAGCCCGCGAGCAGTACTTC. It is translated as CASTRPGAREQYF.

This clone was recorded a few times. The V call is TRBV7-6, the J call TRBJ2-1; D possibly corresponds to TRBD1 (6 bases). Trimming took 4 bases from V and 9 from J, leaving 22 bases between them. CDR3 size: 16 residues. The germline V gene encodes CDR1 SGHVS and CDR2 FNYEAQ. The CDR3 region is CASSSTGIYDSGEQFF. The CDR3 DNA is TGTGCCAGCAGCTCCACAGGGATCTACGATTCTGGTGAGCAGTTCTTC.

This clone was seen more than once but under ten times. The chain uses TRBV5-1 and TRBJ2-1, with a weak D call TRBD2 (6 bases). The CDR3 spans 14 residues. The V end was cut by 6 bases, the J end by 8 bases, with 18 bases between. In germline, CDR1 is SGHRS, CDR2 YFSETQ. The CDR3 region has the DNA TGCGCCAGCAAGTCCGGGGGTGTGATCGATGAGCAGTTCTTC. This encodes CASKSGGVIDEQFF.

The chain is built from TRBV7-9 and TRBJ1-2; a possible D gene is TRBD1 (5 bases). V was clipped by 1 base and J by 8 bases, with 8 bases between them. CDR1 SEHNR and CDR2 FQNEAQ come from the germline V gene (reference sequence). The CDR3 has 12 residues. CDR3 nucleotides: TGTGCCAGCAGCTTAGGGGGGGAAGGCTACACCTTC. It is translated as CASSLGGEGYTF.

The chain uses TRBV10-1 and TRBJ2-7; 7 nucleotides match TRBD1. Per the germline V gene, CDR1 is WNHNN and CDR2 is SYGVQD (reference sequence). The CDR3 sequence is 14 residues long. J was trimmed by 4 bases and V by 6 bases; bases with no gene match: 9. As DNA, the CDR3 is TGCGCCAGCAGAAAACAGGGGACAGAGTACGAGCAGTACTTC. This codes for CASRKQGTEYEQYF.

This clone was counted only a few times. The chain links TRBV29-1 to TRBJ1-1; tentatively, D is TRBD1 (5 bases). The V end lost 4 bases, the J end lost 5 bases, and 14 bases lay between the germline ends. From germline, CDR1 is SQVTM and CDR2 ANQGSEA. The CDR3 runs to 13 residues. The CDR3 protein is CSVAGDLGTEAFF. The CDR3 DNA follows: TGCAGCGTTGCGGGGGATCTCGGGACTGAAGCTTTCTTT. The full variable domain, its missing parts supplied by reference TRBV29-1 and TRBJ1-1, is SAVISQKPSRDICQRGTSLTIQCQVDSQVTMMFWYRQQPGQSLTLIATANQGSEATYESGFVIDKFPISRPNLTFSTLTVSNMSPEDSSIYLCSVAGDLGTEAFFGQGTRLTVV.

The chain recombines TRBV5-1 with TRBJ2-2; D perhaps matches TRBD2 (5 bases). Trimming pared 1 base from V and 5 bases from J, leaving 12 bases between. The CDR3 sequence is 15 residues long. The germline V gene encodes CDR1 SGHRS and CDR2 YFSETQ. In DNA form, the CDR3 reads TGCGCCAGCAGCTTGCTTCTAGCAGATACCGGGGAGCTGTTTTTT. Encoded protein: CASSLLLADTGELFF.

The gene calls are TRBV19 and TRBJ1-4, with a tentative D call TRBD1 (6 bases). The germline V gene has CDR1 LNHDA and CDR2 SQIVND (reference sequence). Trimming took off 7 bases at V and 7 bases at J, with 13 bases between the two ends. The CDR3 extends over 13 amino acids. CDR3 protein: CASKRGSGEKLFF. The CDR3 bases are TGTGCCAGTAAAAGGGGGTCTGGTGAAAAACTGTTTTTT. The variable domain in full, with the rest retrieved from reference TRBV19 and TRBJ1-4, is DGGITQSPKYLFRKEGQNVTLSCEQNLNHDAMYWYRQDPGQGLRLIYYSQIVNDFQKGDIAEGYSVSREKKESFPLTVTSAQKNPTAFYLCASKRGSGEKLFFGSGTQLSVL.

In this sample, this clone turned up a few times. The rearrangement joins TRBV5-1 to TRBJ2-3; tentative D call: TRBD2 (6 bases). Germline loops: CDR1 SGHRS, CDR2 YFSETQ. The CDR3 is made up of 14 amino acids. Between the trimmed V and J ends, which lost 0 bases and 3 bases, there was a span of 8 bases. CDR3 protein: CASSLGSGTDTQYF. The CDR3, as DNA: TGCGCCAGCAGCTTGGGTAGCGGTACAGATACGCAGTATTTT.

This clone has more than one count but fewer than ten. The chain uses TRBV2 and TRBJ2-7, with a weak D call TRBD1 (8 bases). V was clipped by 7 bases and J by 5 bases, with 15 bases between them. The length of the CDR3 is 13 residues. Germline V lookup: CDR1 SNHLY, CDR2 FYNNEI. Written as DNA, the CDR3 is TGTGCCAGCAACTACAGGGGGGGCAACGAGCAGTACTTC. Residues: CASNYRGGNEQYF.

CDR3 DNA: TGTGCCAGCAGCAACCCCTCTGCAAGCGCGGGAGGCCTTAAATACAATGAGCAGTTCTTC. It encodes CASSNPSASAGGLKYNEQFF. This chain links TRBV21-1 with TRBJ2-1; the table's D call, TRBD2, has no DNA check behind it. TRBV21-1 is described as a pseudogene. CDR3 size: 20 residues.

The count of this clone is one. The J gene is TRBJ2-5, the V gene TRBV5-1; 10 bases match TRBD2. TRBJ2-7 matches the DNA end more closely, so the J call is doubtful. CDR1 and CDR2 from the germline V gene are SGHRS and YFSETQ. The CDR3 is made up of 13 amino acids. The CDR3 reads CASSFGLADEQYF. The CDR3 DNA reads as TGCGCCAGCAGCTTCGGACTAGCGGACGAGCAGTACTTC.

This clone was found a few times. The chain recombines TRBV25-1 with TRBJ1-1; 8 nucleotides align to TRBD2. The J call could be wrong; TRBJ2-2 is a better fit for the DNA end. The CDR3 contains 14 residues. Germline V gene lookup returns CDR1 MGHDK and CDR2 SYGVNS. CDR3 nucleotide sequence: TGTGCCAGCAGTGACGGGAGGGACACCGGGGAGCTGTTTTTT. Its protein product is CASSDGRDTGELFF.

In nucleotides, the CDR3 is TGCAGCGCCCGACCGGGACTATCGTACGAGCAGTACTTC. This encodes CSARPGLSYEQYF. The genes are TRBV29-1 and TRBJ2-7; the match to TRBD2 covers 7 bases. This CDR3 spans 13 amino acids. Germline-derived CDR1 and CDR2 are SQVTM and ANQGSEA. J was trimmed by 4 bases and V by 7 bases; bases with no gene match: 10.